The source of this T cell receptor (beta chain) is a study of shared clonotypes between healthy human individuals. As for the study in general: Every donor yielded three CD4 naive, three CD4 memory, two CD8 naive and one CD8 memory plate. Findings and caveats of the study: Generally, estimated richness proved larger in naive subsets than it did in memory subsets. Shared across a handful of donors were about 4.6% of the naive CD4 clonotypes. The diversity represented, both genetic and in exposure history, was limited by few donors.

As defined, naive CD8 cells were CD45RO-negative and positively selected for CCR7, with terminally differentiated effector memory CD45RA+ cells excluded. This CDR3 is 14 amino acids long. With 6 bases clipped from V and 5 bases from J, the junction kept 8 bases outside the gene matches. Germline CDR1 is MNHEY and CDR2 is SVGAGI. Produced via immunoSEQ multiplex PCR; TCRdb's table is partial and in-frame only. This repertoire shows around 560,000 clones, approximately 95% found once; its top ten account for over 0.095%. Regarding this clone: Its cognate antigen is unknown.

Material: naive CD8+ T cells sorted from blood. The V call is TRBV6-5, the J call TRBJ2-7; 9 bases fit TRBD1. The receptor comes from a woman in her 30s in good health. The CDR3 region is CASSYRDRAHEQYF. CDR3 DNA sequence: TGTGCCAGCAGCTACCGGGACAGGGCCCACGAGCAGTACTTC.